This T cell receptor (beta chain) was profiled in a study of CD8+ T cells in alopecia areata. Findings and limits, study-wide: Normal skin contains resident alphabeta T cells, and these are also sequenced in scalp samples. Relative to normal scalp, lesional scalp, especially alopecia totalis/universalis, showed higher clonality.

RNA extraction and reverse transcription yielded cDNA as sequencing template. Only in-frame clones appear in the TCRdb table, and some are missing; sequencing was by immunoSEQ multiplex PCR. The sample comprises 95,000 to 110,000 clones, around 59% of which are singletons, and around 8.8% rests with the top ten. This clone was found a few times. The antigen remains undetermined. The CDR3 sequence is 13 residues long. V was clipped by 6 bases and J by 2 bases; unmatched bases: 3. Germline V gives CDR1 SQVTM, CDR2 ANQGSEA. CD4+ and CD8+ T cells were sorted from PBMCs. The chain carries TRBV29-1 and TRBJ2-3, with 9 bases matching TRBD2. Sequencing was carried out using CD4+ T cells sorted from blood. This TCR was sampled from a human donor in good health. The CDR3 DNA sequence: TGCAGCGTGGGCGGGAGGGTCACAGATACGCAGTATTTT. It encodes CSVGGRVTDTQYF.